This entry features one T cell receptor (beta chain) sequence. Its antigen is unidentified. These data belong to a study of shared clonotypes between healthy human individuals. Study in general: A donor's plate count was three for CD4 naive and three for CD4 memory; CD8 naive had two and CD8 memory one.

General study findings and limits: Richness estimates generally favored naive over memory subsets. The authors expected sequencing depth to affect clonotype sharing among donors.

CDR1 and CDR2 from the germline V gene are SNHLY and FYNNEI. CDR3 size: 13 residues. V was cut by 8 bases and J by 6 bases, with 14 bases left in between. Only CD45RO-negative cells positively selected for CCR7 counted as naive CD8 cells, so terminally differentiated effector memory CD45RA+ cells were excluded. Genomic DNA per cell subset filled all wells of several immunoSEQ plates. Repertoires were generated with immunoSEQ multiplex PCR, while TCRdb's copy carries only in-frame clones and drops some. This sample has around 640,000 clones; about 96% occur once, and the top ten carry more than 0.085%.

V and J are TRBV2 and TRBJ1-5; D ambiguous. This TCR was sampled from a woman under 40 in good health. Source material: naive CD8+ T cells sorted from blood. CDR3 bases: TGTGCCAGCGGCGCAGCGCAGAGTCAGCCCCAGCATTTT. It translates to CASGAAQSQPQHF.